This is a list of T cell receptor beta chains from one sample in a study of T cells in Graves' hyperthyroidism and ophthalmopathy. A single record per CDR3 protein comes from TCRdb applying MiXCR to the multiplex PCR reads. The sample has approximately 260,000 distinct CDR3 sequences; approximately 16% are singletons. Specimen: blood. These receptors all stem from a woman between 50 and 59 years old with Graves' hyperthyroidism that later progressed to Graves' ophthalmopathy. CDR3s include the opening cysteine and the closing phenylalanine or tryptophan. The D gene is left open where the match is weak. Clone size, where shown, is once, few, many, or a class for clones that have expanded.

TRBV5-4	TRBJ2-3	-	-	CASSSGLSTDTQYF	TGTGCCAGCAGCTCAGGACTTAGCACAGATACGCAGTATTTT
TRBV5-1	TRBJ1-2	many	-	CASSLGVSYGYTF	TGCGCCAGCAGCTTGGGGGTTAGCTATGGCTACACCTTC
TRBV12-3/TRBV12-4	TRBJ1-5	many	TRBD1	CASSFRDRNQPQHF	TGTGCCAGCAGTTTCCGGGACAGGAATCAGCCCCAGCATTTT
TRBV3-1	TRBJ1-2	-	-	CASRPGVGGYTF	TGTGCCAGCAGGCCAGGGGTGGGCGGCTACACCTTC
TRBV20-1	TRBJ2-5	few	TRBD2	CSAAGRKTQYF	TGCAGTGCAGCGGGGCGTAAGACCCAGTACTTC
TRBV28	TRBJ2-3	many	TRBD1	CASSFGDREVVTQYF	TGTGCCAGCAGTTTTGGGGACAGGGAGGTAGTTACGCAGTATTTT
TRBV5-8	TRBJ2-7	many	TRBD2	CASSGGLADRYEQYF	TGTGCCAGCAGCGGGGGACTAGCGGACCGATACGAGCAGTACTTC
TRBV7-9	TRBJ1-2	many	-	CASSFGGGEGGYTF	TGTGCCAGCAGCTTCGGGGGAGGAGAGGGCGGCTACACCTTC
TRBV27	TRBJ1-3	few	-	CASSVNFGNTIYF	TGTGCCAGCAGTGTTAATTTTGGGAACACCATATATTTT
TRBV18	TRBJ2-3	many	TRBD1	CASSPQGQGTDTQYF	TGTGCCAGCTCACCACAGGGACAGGGCACAGATACGCAGTATTTT
TRBV15	TRBJ1-6	many	-	CATSRARVLNSPLHF	TGTGCCACCAGCAGAGCCCGGGTCCTCAATTCACCCCTCCACTTT
TRBV6-6	TRBJ1-1	-	TRBD1	CASSYSGTGFGNTEAFF	TGTGCCAGCAGTTACTCCGGGACAGGGTTTGGGAACACTGAAGCTTTCTTT
TRBV9	TRBJ2-1	few	-	CASSVDPQAYNEQFF	TGTGCCAGCAGCGTAGACCCCCAAGCTTACAATGAGCAGTTCTTC
TRBV29-1	TRBJ2-7	many	TRBD2	CSVEVGAGDEQYF	TGCAGCGTTGAAGTAGGAGCGGGAGACGAGCAGTACTTC
TRBV15	TRBJ2-1	many	-	CATSRDQGVSYNEQFF	TGTGCCACCAGCAGAGATCAAGGCGTTTCCTACAATGAGCAGTTCTTC
TRBV11-2	TRBJ2-5	many	-	CASSPGWQETQYF	TGTGCCAGCAGCCCAGGGTGGCAAGAGACCCAGTACTTC
TRBV11-2	TRBJ2-7	many	-	CASSLGQEYEQYF	TGTGCCAGCAGCTTAGGACAGGAGTACGAGCAGTACTTC
TRBV7-4	TRBJ1-1	many	TRBD1	CASSPGTGQNTEAFF	TGTGCCAGCAGCCCGGGGACAGGGCAAAACACTGAAGCTTTCTTT
TRBV7-8	TRBJ2-5	many	TRBD1	CASSYKTGQETQYF	TGTGCCAGCAGTTACAAGACAGGGCAGGAGACCCAGTACTTC
TRBV13	TRBJ1-2	many	-	CASSLRGVDNYGYTF	TGTGCCAGCAGCTTAAGAGGTGTCGATAACTATGGCTACACCTTC
TRBV10-3	TRBJ2-7	many	-	CAIRLGTDPSYEQYF	TGTGCCATCAGATTAGGGACCGACCCCTCCTACGAGCAGTACTTC
TRBV20-1	TRBJ2-1	many	TRBD2	CSARSRTSGSGFLNEQFF	TGCAGTGCTAGATCCAGGACTAGCGGGAGCGGATTCCTCAATGAGCAGTTCTTC
TRBV12-3/TRBV12-4	TRBJ2-3	-	TRBD2	CASSWALAGDTDTQYF	TGTGCCAGCAGTTGGGCGCTAGCGGGAGACACAGATACGCAGTATTTT
TRBV11-2	TRBJ1-4	-	-	CASSLEGGRGWNEKLFF	TGTGCCAGCAGCTTAGAGGGGGGAAGGGGATGGAATGAAAAACTGTTTTTT
TRBV9	TRBJ2-5	many	-	CASSPGGNQETQYF	TGTGCCAGCAGCCCAGGCGGAAACCAAGAGACCCAGTACTTC
TRBV6-1	TRBJ1-5	-	-	CASRRLQGQPQHF	TGTGCCAGCAGGAGATTACAGGGTCAGCCCCAGCATTTT